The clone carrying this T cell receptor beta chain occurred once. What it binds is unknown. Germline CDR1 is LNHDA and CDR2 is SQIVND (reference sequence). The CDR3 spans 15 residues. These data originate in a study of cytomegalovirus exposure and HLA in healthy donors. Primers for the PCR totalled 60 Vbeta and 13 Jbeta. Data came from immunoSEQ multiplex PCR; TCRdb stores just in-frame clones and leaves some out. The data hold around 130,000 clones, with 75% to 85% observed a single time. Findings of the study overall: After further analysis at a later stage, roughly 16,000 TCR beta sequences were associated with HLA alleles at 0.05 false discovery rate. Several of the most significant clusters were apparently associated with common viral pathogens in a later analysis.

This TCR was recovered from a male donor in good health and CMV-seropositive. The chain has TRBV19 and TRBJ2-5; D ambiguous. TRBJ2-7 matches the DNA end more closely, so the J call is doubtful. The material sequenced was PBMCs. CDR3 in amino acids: CASSISTSPTYEQYF. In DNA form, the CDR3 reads TGTGCCAGTAGTATTTCTACTTCCCCCACCTACGAGCAGTACTTC.